The rows below give T cell receptor beta chains drawn from one sample of a study of blood T cell repertoires in COVID-19. Clones were sequenced by immunoSEQ multiplex PCR, and TCRdb holds only the in-frame ones, with some missing. Of roughly 25,000 clones listed, about four fifths are singletons. The sample was peripheral blood. Source of these receptors: a man aged 45-65 years with COVID-19, enrolled during active disease. Each CDR3 is given with its conserved first and last residue. Each record gives: J gene, CDR3 length, D gene, clone size, V gene, CDR3 DNA, CDR3 protein. D genes are given only for firm matches. Some rows mark clone size as missing; the rest say once, few, many or name a class of expanded clone.

TRBJ2-1	17	TRBD2	few	TRBV11-3	TGTGCCAGCAGCTCAACAACTAGCGGGAGATTTATTGGTGAGCAGTTCTTC	CASSSTTSGRFIGEQFF
TRBJ2-5	13	NA	NA	TRBV7-8	TGTGCCAGCAGCCCCGTCGGTACCGGGACCCAGTACTTC	CASSPVGTGTQYF
TRBJ1-2	15	TRBD1	NA	TRBV5-6	TGTGCCAGCAGCGACCCCGGGACAGGGAACTATGGCTACACCTTC	CASSDPGTGNYGYTF
TRBJ1-2	14	NA	NA	TRBV6-5	TGTGCCAGCACGAATGCGGGAAGTCCTTATGGCTACACCTTC	CASTNAGSPYGYTF
TRBJ2-1	17	TRBD1	NA	TRBV10-3	TGTGCCATCAGTGAGTCACTGGGGGACAGGGCTGTCAATGAGCAGTTCTTC	CAISESLGDRAVNEQFF
TRBJ1-5	15	NA	NA	TRBV6-1	TGTGCCAGCAGTGAACTGCAGGGTGGTTATCAGCCCCAGCATTTT	CASSELQGGYQPQHF
TRBJ1-1	12	NA	NA	TRBV12-3/TRBV12-4	TGTGCCAGCAGGGCGGGGGAGGGAAAAGCTTTCTTT	CASRAGEGKAFF
TRBJ2-5	13	NA	NA	TRBV5-1	TGCGCCAGCAGCTTTGGAAGGAGTGAGACCCAGTACTTC	CASSFGRSETQYF
TRBJ1-5	15	NA	NA	TRBV6-5	TGTGCCAGCAGTTATGGAGGGAATGGCAATCAGCCCCAGCATTTT	CASSYGGNGNQPQHF
TRBJ2-2	15	NA	NA	TRBV6-5	TGTGCCAGCAACGCCGGCGGGCGGAACACCGGGGAGCTGTTTTTT	CASNAGGRNTGELFF
TRBJ2-2	17	TRBD2	NA	TRBV5-4	TGTGCCAGCAGCGAGTCACTAGCGGGGAGAGACACCGGGGAGCTGTTTTTT	CASSESLAGRDTGELFF
TRBJ1-5	14	NA	few	TRBV6-5	TGTGCCAGAGCCCTGCGCGTTTGCAATCAGCCCCAGCATTTT	CARALRVCNQPQHF
TRBJ2-1	15	TRBD2	NA	TRBV6-5	TGTGCCAGCAGTCGCTTCGCTAGCGGGGAAAATGAGCAGTTCTTC	CASSRFASGENEQFF
TRBJ1-3	16	TRBD1	few	TRBV6-1	TGTGCCAGCAGTGAAGAGTTGACAGGGGGCGTAAACCCCATATATTTT	CASSEELTGGVNPIYF
TRBJ1-2	14	TRBD1	NA	TRBV24-1	TGTGCCACCAGTGACCACGGACAGGGCTTAAGCTACACCTTC	CATSDHGQGLSYTF
TRBJ1-1	14	TRBD1	once	TRBV5-6	TGTGCCAGCAGGAGGACAGGGCGGAACACTGAAGCTTTCTTT	CASRRTGRNTEAFF
TRBJ1-2	14	TRBD1	NA	TRBV6-5	TGTGCCAGCAGTTTGGGACAGGGGGCCACGGGCTACACCTTC	CASSLGQGATGYTF
TRBJ2-1	14	NA	NA	TRBV10-3	TGTGCCATCAGTGAGCGGAGCCGACCCAATGAGCAGTTCTTC	CAISERSRPNEQFF
TRBJ2-7	17	TRBD2	NA	TRBV10-2	TGCGCCAGCAGTGAATTGGGGACTAGCGGGAGTCCCTACGAGCAGTACTTC	CASSELGTSGSPYEQYF
TRBJ1-3	16	NA	NA	TRBV29-1	TGCAGCGCCCGTTTCCGGGGACACCGCTCTGGAAACACCATATATTTT	CSARFRGHRSGNTIYF
TRBJ1-2	13	NA	NA	TRBV20-1	TGCAGTGCTAGTCCCGGCAGACTTGAGGGCTACACCTTC	CSASPGRLEGYTF
TRBJ1-2	13	NA	NA	TRBV11-2	TGTGCCAGCAGCTTAGACCAGGGTTTGGGCTACACCTTC	CASSLDQGLGYTF
TRBJ2-2	17	NA	NA	TRBV4-1	TGCGCCAGCAGCCAAGTTGGAGGGTTACCGAACACCGGGGAGCTGTTTTTT	CASSQVGGLPNTGELFF
TRBJ2-5	15	NA	NA	TRBV10-1	TGCGCCAGCAGTGAGTCGTTAACAGGGCGGGAGACCCAGTACTTC	CASSESLTGRETQYF
TRBJ1-1	14	NA	NA	TRBV4-1	TGCGCCAGCAGTATGGGAGGACCGAACACTGAAGCTTTCTTT	CASSMGGPNTEAFF
TRBJ2-2	17	TRBD2	NA	TRBV19	TGTGCCAGTAGGGTACTAGCGGGAGGCCCTATTGGCGGGGAGCTGTTTTTT	CASRVLAGGPIGGELFF
TRBJ1-1	12	NA	NA	TRBV2	TGTGCCAGCAGTGATAGTAACACTGAAGCTTTCTTT	CASSDSNTEAFF
TRBJ1-1	11	TRBD1	few	TRBV2	TGTGCCAGCTCACAGGGACAGAAAGCTTTCTTT	CASSQGQKAFF
TRBJ1-4	13	NA	NA	TRBV5-6	TGTGCCAGCAGCTCCAGGGTAGAGGAAAAACTGTTTTTT	CASSSRVEEKLFF
TRBJ1-2	15	NA	few	TRBV18	TGTGCCAGCTCACCAGGGGCCCAGAAGCTAGTAGGCTACACCTTC	CASSPGAQKLVGYTF
TRBJ2-7	12	TRBD1	NA	TRBV30	TGTGCCTGGGGACAGGGGATTTACGAGCAGTACTTC	CAWGQGIYEQYF
TRBJ1-1	14	TRBD1	NA	TRBV3-1/TRBV3-2	TGTGCCAGCAGCTTAGACAGGGGGAACACTGAAGCTTTCTTT	CASSLDRGNTEAFF
TRBJ1-1	15	NA	few	TRBV6-5	TGTGCCAGCAGTTACTCGGGAGGGCGGAGCACTGAAGCTTTCTTT	CASSYSGGRSTEAFF
TRBJ2-3	15	TRBD2	NA	TRBV5-5	TGTGCCAGCAGCTTGTTAGCGGGGGGGACAGATACGCAGTATTTT	CASSLLAGGTDTQYF
TRBJ2-2	14	NA	NA	TRBV24-1	TGTGCCACCAGTAATACCGGGTCTACCGGGGAGCTGTTTTTT	CATSNTGSTGELFF
TRBJ2-1	11	TRBD2	few	TRBV20-1	TGCAGTGCTGACCGGGAGGATGAGCAGTTCTTC	CSADREDEQFF
TRBJ1-2	14	TRBD1	NA	TRBV7-2	TGTGCCAGCAGCTTTGCGACAGGGCAAAATGGCTACACCTTC	CASSFATGQNGYTF
TRBJ1-4	16	TRBD1	NA	TRBV5-1	TGCGCCAGCAGCCCGCGGACAGGGGGCGGGGGTGAAAAACTGTTTTTT	CASSPRTGGGGEKLFF
TRBJ2-3	14	NA	once	TRBV5-4	TGTGCCAGCAGCCCCGGGACTGACACAGATACGCAGTATTTT	CASSPGTDTDTQYF
TRBJ1-6	15	NA	NA	TRBV4-2	TGTGCCAGCAGCCAAGACGCAGGGTATAATTCACCCCTCCACTTT	CASSQDAGYNSPLHF
TRBJ2-3	14	NA	NA	TRBV7-2	TGTGCCAGCAGCCCCTCTCAGGGCACAGATACGCAGTATTTT	CASSPSQGTDTQYF
TRBJ2-2	16	TRBD1	NA	TRBV9	TGTGCCAGCAGCCCTTTTGGACAGGGGAACACCGGGGAGCTGTTTTTT	CASSPFGQGNTGELFF
TRBJ2-5	16	TRBD2	few	TRBV29-1	TGCAGCGCCAGCGGACTAGCGGGAGCCAAAGAAGAGACCCAGTACTTC	CSASGLAGAKEETQYF
TRBJ2-6	13	NA	few	TRBV12-3/TRBV12-4	TGTGCCAGTGGCGGGACTGGGGCCAACGTCCTGACTTTC	CASGGTGANVLTF
TRBJ2-7	17	NA	NA	TRBV4-2	TGTGCCAGCAGCCAAGAAATCGGCCAGGGGTTCTCCTACGAGCAGTACTTC	CASSQEIGQGFSYEQYF
TRBJ1-1	13	NA	few	TRBV6-6	TGTGCCAGCAGTTACGAACGGAGCCGAGAAGCTTTCTTT	CASSYERSREAFF
TRBJ2-3	14	TRBD1	few	TRBV5-1	TGCGCCAGCAGCTTGGGACAGGGGAAAGATACGCAGTATTTT	CASSLGQGKDTQYF
TRBJ2-2	15	NA	NA	TRBV18	TGTGCCAGCTCACCGATGGCAGAAAACACCGGGGAGCTGTTTTTT	CASSPMAENTGELFF
TRBJ1-1	11	NA	NA	TRBV28	TGTGCCAGCAAGGACTGGCCTGAAGCTTTCTTT	CASKDWPEAFF